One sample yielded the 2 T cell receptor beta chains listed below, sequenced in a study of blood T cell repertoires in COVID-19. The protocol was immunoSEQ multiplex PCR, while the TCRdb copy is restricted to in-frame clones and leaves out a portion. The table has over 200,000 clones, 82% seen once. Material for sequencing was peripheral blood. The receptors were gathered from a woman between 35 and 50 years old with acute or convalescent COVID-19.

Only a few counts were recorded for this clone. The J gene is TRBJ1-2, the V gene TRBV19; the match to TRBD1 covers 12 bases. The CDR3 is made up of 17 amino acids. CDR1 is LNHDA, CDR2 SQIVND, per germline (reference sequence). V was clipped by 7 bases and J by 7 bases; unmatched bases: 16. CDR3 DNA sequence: TGTGCCAGTACCACCTCCGGGACAGGGGGCGCGACGAGTGGCTACACCTTC. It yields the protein CASTTSGTGGATSGYTF. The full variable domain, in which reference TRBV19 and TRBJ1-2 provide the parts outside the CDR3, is DGGITQSPKYLFRKEGQNVTLSCEQNLNHDAMYWYRQDPGQGLRLIYYSQIVNDFQKGDIAEGYSVSREKKESFPLTVTSAQKNPTAFYLCASTTSGTGGATSGYTFGSGTRLTVV.

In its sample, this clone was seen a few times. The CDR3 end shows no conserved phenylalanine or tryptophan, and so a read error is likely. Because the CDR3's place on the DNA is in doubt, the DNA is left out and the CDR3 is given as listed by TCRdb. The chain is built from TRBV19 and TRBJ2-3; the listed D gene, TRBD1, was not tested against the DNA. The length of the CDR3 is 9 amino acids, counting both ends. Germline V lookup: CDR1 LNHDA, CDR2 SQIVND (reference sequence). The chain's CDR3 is CASSTSTGS.